The rows below give T cell receptor beta chains drawn from one sample of a study of shared clonotypes between healthy human individuals. Sequencing used immunoSEQ multiplex PCR; TCRdb keeps in-frame clones, though not all of them. The data show 2 million to 2.5 million clones, 90% to 96% seen once. The sequenced material came from naive CD4+ T cells sorted from blood. The receptors were sampled from a young man in good health. Each CDR3 is given with its conserved first and last residue. D genes are given only for firm matches. Clone size is given for some rows only: seen once, a few or many times, or a class if the clone is expanded.

- TRBJ2-5 TRBV7-2 - CASSLVFGETQYF TGTGCCAGCAGCTTAGTGTTTGGGGAGACCCAGTACTTC
- TRBJ1-2 TRBV10-1 - CASSESKGYGYTF TGCGCCAGCAGTGAGTCCAAGGGCTATGGCTACACCTTC
- TRBJ2-7 TRBV6-5 - CASSNRVSYEQYF TGTGCCAGCAGTAACCGGGTCTCCTACGAGCAGTACTTC
- TRBJ2-1 TRBV6-1 - CASSEALSGLHNEQFF TGTGCCAGCAGTGAAGCGCTGAGCGGCCTTCACAATGAGCAGTTCTTC
- TRBJ2-7 TRBV9 - CASSVGPSNEQYF TGTGCCAGCAGCGTAGGCCCATCTAACGAGCAGTACTTC
- TRBJ2-2 TRBV15 TRBD1 CATAGRQGAGGELFF TGTGCCACCGCCGGGCGTCAGGGGGCCGGCGGGGAGCTGTTTTTT
- TRBJ1-6 TRBV27 - CASSSLRQPYSPLHF TGTGCCAGCAGTTCCCTGAGACAACCCTATTCACCCCTCCACTTT
- TRBJ1-5 TRBV7-2 - CASSWVTGTNQPQHF TGTGCCAGCAGCTGGGTAACAGGGACCAATCAGCCCCAGCATTTT
once TRBJ2-3 TRBV5-6 TRBD2 CASSLRTSGGNTDTQYF TGTGCCAGCAGCCTACGGACTAGCGGGGGGAACACAGATACGCAGTATTTT
- TRBJ1-1 TRBV5-1 TRBD1 CASSSQTGLFPEAFF TGCGCCAGCAGCTCCCAGACAGGGCTCTTCCCTGAAGCTTTCTTT
- TRBJ2-3 TRBV30 - CAWSTKVPGVADTQYF TGTGCCTGGAGTACAAAGGTTCCAGGGGTCGCAGATACGCAGTATTTT
- TRBJ2-7 TRBV5-8 - CASSLQGLSSYEQYF TGTGCCAGCAGCCTACAGGGTCTGAGCTCCTACGAGCAGTACTTC
- TRBJ2-7 TRBV6-5 - CASSYRRWSSYEQYF TGTGCCAGCAGTTACAGGCGGTGGAGCTCCTACGAGCAGTACTTC
- TRBJ2-7 TRBV6-1 - CASSEAGSGGGRAIHEQYF TGTGCCAGCAGTGAAGCGGGAAGTGGGGGCGGGAGAGCGATACACGAGCAGTACTTC
- TRBJ1-1 TRBV6-6 - CASSYVGYTEAFF TGTGCCAGCAGTTACGTGGGGTACACTGAAGCTTTCTTT
- TRBJ2-7 TRBV5-4 TRBD1 CASSLEAAGGFNEQYF TGTGCCAGCAGCTTGGAAGCGGCAGGGGGCTTTAACGAGCAGTACTTC
- TRBJ2-3 TRBV7-9 TRBD2 CASRKGGSGSSASTDTQYF TGTGCCAGCAGAAAAGGGGGTAGCGGGAGTTCAGCTAGCACAGATACGCAGTATTTT
- TRBJ1-1 TRBV5-1 - CASSPAGYTEAFF TGCGCCAGCAGTCCCGCGGGGTACACTGAAGCTTTCTTT
- TRBJ1-6 TRBV11-2 TRBD1 CASSLGTGVLNSPLHF TGTGCCAGCAGCCTCGGGACAGGAGTCCTTAATTCACCCCTCCACTTT
- TRBJ1-4 TRBV5-1 - CASSPTGMSNEKLFF TGCGCCAGCAGCCCAACAGGGATGTCGAATGAAAAACTGTTTTTT
- TRBJ2-7 TRBV4-3 TRBD1 CASSQGTGTGTSYEQYF TGCGCCAGCAGCCAAGGGACTGGGACAGGGACTTCCTACGAGCAGTACTTC
- TRBJ2-1 TRBV7-2 TRBD2 CASSLTTSGRNEQFF TGTGCCAGCAGCTTAACGACTAGCGGGAGGAATGAGCAGTTCTTC
- TRBJ2-3 TRBV5-6 - CASSLELAGGRTDTQYF TGTGCCAGCAGCTTGGAACTAGCAGGGGGAAGGACAGATACGCAGTATTTT
- TRBJ1-4 TRBV30 - CASKLQGPGEKLFF TGTGCCTCGAAACTACAGGGACCTGGGGAAAAACTGTTTTTT
- TRBJ2-3 TRBV5-1 TRBD2 CASSLEGLAITDTQYF TGCGCCAGCAGCTTGGAGGGACTAGCCATTACAGATACGCAGTATTTT
- TRBJ1-3 TRBV4-1 - CASSQAGLSGNTIYF TGCGCCAGCAGCCAAGCTGGCCTCTCTGGAAACACCATATATTTT
- TRBJ2-7 TRBV7-2 - CASSLVPGSYEQYF TGTGCCAGCAGCTTAGTGCCGGGATCCTACGAGCAGTACTTC
- TRBJ2-7 TRBV2 - CASSQAEEQYF TGTGCCAGCAGTCAAGCTGAAGAGCAGTACTTC
once TRBJ1-1 TRBV29-1 - CSVGGDYLNTEAFF TGCAGCGTTGGAGGGGATTATCTGAACACTGAAGCTTTCTTT
- TRBJ2-5 TRBV29-1 TRBD2 CSAAGGETQYF TGCAGCGCCGCGGGGGGAGAGACCCAGTACTTC
- TRBJ1-1 TRBV6-6 - CASPRAGHTEAFF TGTGCCAGTCCCAGGGCAGGGCACACTGAAGCTTTCTTT
- TRBJ2-7 TRBV9 TRBD2 CASSVGSGAAYEQYF TGTGCCAGCAGCGTAGGAAGCGGGGCCGCCTACGAGCAGTACTTC
- TRBJ1-5 TRBV7-2 TRBD1 CASSFTGGTQPQHF TGTGCCAGCAGCTTCACAGGGGGAACTCAGCCCCAGCATTTT
- TRBJ1-1 TRBV10-3 - CAISGGLNTEAFF TGTGCCATCAGTGGGGGGTTGAACACTGAAGCTTTCTTT
- TRBJ2-1 TRBV7-2 TRBD1 CASSLDRGTYNEQFF TGTGCCAGCAGCTTAGACAGGGGGACCTACAATGAGCAGTTCTTC
- TRBJ2-7 TRBV19 TRBD2 CASSRSGSSYEQYF TGTGCCAGTAGTCGTAGCGGGAGCTCCTACGAGCAGTACTTC
- TRBJ2-7 TRBV27 TRBD1 CASSPLGRDRGYEQYF TGTGCCAGCAGTCCCCTTGGCCGGGACAGGGGCTACGAGCAGTACTTC
- TRBJ2-7 TRBV11-2 - CASSLVGQSYEQYF TGTGCCAGCAGCTTAGTCGGGCAGTCCTACGAGCAGTACTTC
- TRBJ1-3 TRBV25-1 - CASHSDGPSGNTIYF TGTGCCAGCCACTCCGACGGACCCTCTGGAAACACCATATATTTT
- TRBJ2-7 TRBV4-1 - CASSQALGEQYF TGCGCCAGCAGCCAAGCCCTCGGCGAGCAGTACTTC
- TRBJ2-7 TRBV5-1 - CASSLEAGSSYEQYF TGCGCCAGCAGCTTGGAGGCAGGCTCATCCTACGAGCAGTACTTC
- TRBJ2-7 TRBV5-1 TRBD2 CASSFDTTSGRSYEQYF TGCGCCAGCAGCTTCGACACGACTAGCGGGAGATCGTACGAGCAGTACTTC
- TRBJ1-2 TRBV10-3 TRBD1 CAINDRGIYGYTF TGTGCCATCAACGACAGGGGGATCTATGGCTACACCTTC
- TRBJ1-2 TRBV5-1 - CASSLESGNGYTF TGCGCCAGCAGCTTGGAGTCAGGGAATGGCTACACCTTC
- TRBJ2-1 TRBV27 TRBD2 CASSRLAGSSYNEQFF TGTGCCAGCAGTAGACTAGCGGGGAGCTCCTACAATGAGCAGTTCTTC
- TRBJ1-6 TRBV6-4 - CASSVQGGSGALHF TGTGCCAGCAGTGTACAAGGGGGTTCGGGGGCCCTCCACTTT